The clone carrying this TCR beta chain has only a few counts. The CDR3 extends over 14 amino acids. Unmatched junction bases numbered 6, after V lost 8 bases and J lost 4 bases. Germline V gene sequence: CDR1 ENHRY, CDR2 SYGVKD. TCRdb independently ran MiXCR on the 5' RACE reads; one entry per CDR3 protein. Altogether hundreds of thousands of distinct CDR3 sequences are present, 20% to 25% being singletons, with the ten largest covering 2.9%. This sample is drawn from a study of identical twins. These records were also assigned to another study, of T cells expressing NK-cell markers. This second study notes: Each TCR beta repertoire originated in sorted T cells that were CD3+CD56+NKG2C+, CD3+CD56+NKG2C- or CD3+CD56-NKG2C+.

The gene calls are TRBV10-3 and TRBJ2-2, with 8 bases fitting TRBD1. Sequenced material: CD4+ T cells sorted from blood. The receptor's source is a woman between 18 and 29 years old in good health. The CDR3 region is CAISRQGRTGELFF. CDR3 nucleotides: TGTGCCATCTCGAGACAGGGGCGCACCGGGGAGCTGTTTTTT.